This TCR beta chain came from a study of cytomegalovirus exposure and HLA in healthy donors (dated by TCRdb to 2016 to 2017). Regarding the study in general: An earlier analysis of 587 of the donors reported approximately 300 Gb of sequence data and 95 million to 130 million unique TCR beta sequences obtained from some 200 million T cells. Rather than using new phenotypic data, the later analysis identified candidate immune exposures from TCR beta sequences and from how often those sequences occurred across donors. Every discovery cohort repertoire had been produced on one sequencing platform. Donor age, sex, ethnicity and CMV serostatus were compiled alongside the repertoire data. In addition to the first cohort of several hundred subjects, a separate validation cohort of 130 or so different subjects was used. To study patterns of TCR occurrence, a later analysis re-analyzed previously published TCR beta repertoires from just over 650 donors and added high-resolution HLA genotyping. To predict cytomegalovirus infection status, the study combined high-throughput TCR immunosequencing, statistical association of individual TCRs with disease status, and machine learning. Of the 300 to 450 genotyped donors, more than 75% were placed in the genetic ancestry cluster associated with self-reported Caucasian donors. An earlier analysis of approximately 580 of the donors used high-throughput TCR beta sequencing to judge whether each TCR beta V gene segment behaved as functional or pseudogenic. Because of strong linkage in the cohort, four to six DR-DQ haplotypes were treated as single units for association and clustering. Using immunosequencing, the study profiled T cell repertoires from 500 to 800 subjects and related those repertoires to cytomegalovirus serostatus. A later genetic analysis used genome-wide SNP genotypes for about 55% of the 666 donors, treating that subset as a discovery cohort. On average, 235,054 unique TCR beta nucleotide sequences were sequenced per donor among more than 350 genotyped donors of the cohort, with 15% to 20% of those sequences being non-productive. Roughly 300 gigabases of sequencing data and 70 million to 100 million unique TCR sequences made up an early release that covered around 640 HLA-typed donors. HLA typing covered class I and class II loci at four-digit resolution. The number of donors typed differed by locus, with roughly 629-640 for A, B, C, DRB1 and DQB1, roughly 520 for DQA1, 600 to 610 for DPA1, and some 450 for DPB1. The study aimed to test whether cataloging public T cell receptors could reveal signatures of past pathogen exposure. The research as a whole found: Assigning TCR associations to individual alleles was difficult when HLA alleles, especially DR and DQ, strongly co-occurred. A later analysis found that TCR association rates varied across HLA loci, with DRB1 alleles showing the most associated TCRs and HLA-C alleles the fewest. Because counts were too low, seventeen rarely observed V segments, including chromosome 9 orphons, were excluded from the earlier analysis of 500 to 700 of the donors. For the cohort, immune exposure information was limited to CMV serostatus. A later analysis associated about 17,000 TCR beta sequences with specific HLA alleles at a false discovery rate of 0.05. Most CMV-associated TCR beta chains appeared to be HLA-restricted in a later analysis, and the HLA associations seemed to be driven largely by CMV exposure. A further reported finding was that TCR beta sequences accurately predicted the HLA-A and HLA-B alleles for most subjects in the first cohort. Three of the identified cytomegalovirus-associated TCR beta chains were confirmed in vitro to be specific for cytomegalovirus antigens. In a later genetic analysis, fewer N-insertions in productive TCRs were reported among donors in an Asian-associated ancestry cluster than the approximately 710-donor mean. In the study, some 160 TCR beta chains were listed as associated with cytomegalovirus. In both the original and validation cohorts, the classifier was reported to diagnose cytomegalovirus status with high specificity and sensitivity. In this cohort, only TCR beta chains were sequenced, and detectable features were limited by the absence of alpha or paired-chain data. In a later analysis, HLA-associated TCR beta chains were found to be more clonally expanded and to have lower generation probabilities than equally common non-associated chains. The presence/absence analyses assumed that sequencing depth was roughly uniform across donors, and that assumption may not be true. Most TCR sequences were observed very rarely across donors, whereas some public TCRs were present in many individuals. Several of the top co-occurrence clusters appeared to be linked to parvovirus B19, influenza, CMV and Epstein-Barr virus, according to a later analysis. A cluster of highly shared sequence variants was judged likely to represent a technical artifact of the sequencing pipeline. The authors suggested that the approach could potentially be extended to other disease states and immunological phenotypes. Because some donors lacked HLA typing at each locus, the association tests relied only on the typed subset. In an earlier analysis of a few hundred of the donors, most TCR beta V segments were observed in productive rearrangements about 90% or about 30% of the time, broadly matching IMGT annotations. Some IMGT-functional V segments, including TRBV6-2 and TRBV6-3, could not be told apart with the 87-base-pair reads, so those segments were excluded. An association between a missense DCLRE1C variant and V-gene and J-gene trimming of TCR beta chains was found in a later genetic analysis and replicated in an independent cohort. Linkage disequilibrium might explain the correlated functional status among segregating V segments, but an unknown experimental factor could not be ruled out.

Receptor libraries were prepared by the immunoSEQ multiplex PCR assay. For the multiplex PCR, a mixture combining 60 forward primers for TCR Vbeta segments and 13 reverse primers for TCR Jbeta segments was used. Amplification of the CDR3 region of rearranged TCR beta genes was performed with a multiplex PCR assay on genomic DNA. The Illumina HiSeq System was used to sequence the amplified TCR beta libraries as 87-base-pair reads. In the source study's methods: A later analysis counted tens of millions of unique TCR beta chains across the 666 repertoires, and approximately 11 million of these chains were shared by at least two donors. Raw reads were error-corrected and collapsed into unique sequences with a nearest-neighbor algorithm that merged closely related sequences to remove PCR and sequencing errors. To assign V, D and J gene segments, CDR3 sequences were aligned to IMGT reference sequences. Each retained sequence needed at least a six-nucleotide match to both a V gene segment and a J gene segment. A rearrangement counted as productive if the CDR3 had no stop codons and remained in frame with V and J, and every other rearrangement counted as non-productive. Following IMGT convention, CDR3 was defined as the stretch from the second conserved V-encoded cysteine to the conserved J-encoded phenylalanine. In an earlier analysis of 587 of the donors, sequences lacking an unambiguous match to a single V gene segment were excluded. An earlier analysis of several hundred of the donors classified V segments as functional when productive rearrangements were above 56.7% and as segregating when the standard deviation between donors was above 5%. A statistical classification framework was built for diagnosing cytomegalovirus status from the catalog of TCR beta chain sequences. A later analysis assigned V and J genes by comparing TCR nucleotide sequences with IMGT/GENE-DB human TR gene sequences. Using the TCRdist pipeline, a later analysis assigned CDR3 sequences along with most-parsimonious VDJ recombination scenarios. A later analysis defined each TCR beta chain by its CDR3 amino acid sequence plus V-gene family, and excluded reads lacking a unique V-gene family. To address suspected cross-contamination and a sequencing artifact, a later analysis removed over 500 highly shared, low-generation-probability nucleotide sequences. In a later analysis, a clonal expansion index was calculated for each public chain from normalized within-repertoire ranks of inferred template counts. A later analysis computed generation probabilities with a VDJ recombination model fitted to out-of-frame rearrangements, and checked the results against IGoR. Hypergeometric tests were used in a later analysis to score TCR-TCR, TCR-HLA and TCR-CMV co-occurrence, with a repertoire-size bias correction applied to the TCR pairs. False discovery rates were estimated in a later analysis by permuting HLA or CMV assignments 20 times. In a later analysis, co-occurring TCRs were grouped with DBSCAN, and TCRdist sequence similarity was added when clustering was performed within HLA-allele-positive subsets. For co-occurrence clustering, repertoires with fewer than 30,000 or more than 120,000 public chains were excluded, along with about five repertoires with anomalous nucleotide sharing. The table comes from immuneACCESS by way of TCRdb, which keeps in-frame sequences with V and J called. Part of the clones is missing from these tables; in studies checked, under half for an unresolved V gene and the rest for unknown reasons. V and J calls and clone size follow that table, whereas D and trimming were derived from the DNA. A total of tens of thousands of clones appear in this sample, roughly 74% of them only once. The top ten clones comprise around a quarter of the sample.

The CDR3 holds 15 amino acids from the cysteine to the phenylalanine. Of the read, only the CDR3 DNA is kept; its 45 bases are in frame from base 1. For this chain, trimming is 5 bases at the V end and 4 bases at the J end, and the number of junction bases without a gene match is 7. CDR1 is given as LNHDA and CDR2 as SQIVND, both from the germline V gene (reference sequence). In total, about 650 healthy bone marrow donors made up the cohort. At the time of sampling, every cohort member was nominally healthy, though immune exposures that went unrecorded were likely present. The donor was CMV seropositive and belonged to the group of 250 to 300 seropositive cohort members. Each donor provided a peripheral blood sample, and peripheral blood mononuclear cells were used for TCR beta sequencing. Genomic DNA was extracted from the blood cell samples with the Qiagen DNeasy Blood Extraction Kit. With respect to this clone: The specificity of this receptor is unknown. The input lacks base qualities; no much larger clone sits a single base away.

The chain uses TRBV19 and TRBJ1-1; 10 bases in the middle match TRBD1. The source of this sequence is a middle-aged woman in good health and CMV-seropositive. Sequencing was done on a sample of PBMCs. The CDR3 here reads CASSRQGAVGTEAFF. The DNA reads as follows: TGTGCCAGTAGTCGACAGGGGGCGGTCGGCACTGAAGCTTTCTTT. The CDR3 plus the reference TRBV19 and TRBJ1-1 genes for the other parts give the full variable domain: DGGITQSPKYLFRKEGQNVTLSCEQNLNHDAMYWYRQDPGQGLRLIYYSQIVNDFQKGDIAEGYSVSREKKESFPLTVTSAQKNPTAFYLCASSRQGAVGTEAFFGQGTRLTVV.